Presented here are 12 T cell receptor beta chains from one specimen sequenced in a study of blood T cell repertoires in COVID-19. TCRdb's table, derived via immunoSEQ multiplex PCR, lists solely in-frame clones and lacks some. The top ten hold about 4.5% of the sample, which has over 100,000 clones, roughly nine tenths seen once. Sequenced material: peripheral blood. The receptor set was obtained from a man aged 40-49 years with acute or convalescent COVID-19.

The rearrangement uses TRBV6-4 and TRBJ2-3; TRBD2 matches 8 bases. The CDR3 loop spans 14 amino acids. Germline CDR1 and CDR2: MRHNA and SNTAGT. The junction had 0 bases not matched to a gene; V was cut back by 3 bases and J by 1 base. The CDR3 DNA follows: TGTGCCAGCAGTGAGCGGGGGGGCACAGATACGCAGTATTTT. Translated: CASSERGGTDTQYF.

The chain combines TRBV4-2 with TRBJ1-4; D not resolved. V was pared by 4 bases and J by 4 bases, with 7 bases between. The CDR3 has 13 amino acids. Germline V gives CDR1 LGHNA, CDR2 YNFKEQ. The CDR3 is CASSRPDNEKLFF. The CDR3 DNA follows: TGTGCCAGCAGCCGGCCCGATAATGAAAAACTGTTTTTT.

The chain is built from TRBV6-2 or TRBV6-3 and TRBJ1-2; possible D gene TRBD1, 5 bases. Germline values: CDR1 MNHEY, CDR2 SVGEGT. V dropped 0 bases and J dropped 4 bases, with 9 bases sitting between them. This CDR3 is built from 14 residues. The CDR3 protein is CASSYSGQLYGYTF. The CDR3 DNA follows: TGTGCCAGCAGTTACTCGGGGCAGCTCTATGGCTACACCTTC.

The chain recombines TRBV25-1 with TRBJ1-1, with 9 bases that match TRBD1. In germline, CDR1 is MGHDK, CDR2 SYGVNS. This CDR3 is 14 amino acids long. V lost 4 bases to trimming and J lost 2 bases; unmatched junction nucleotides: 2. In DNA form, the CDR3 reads TGTGCCAGCAGTGGGGGACAGGGAAACACTGAAGCTTTCTTT. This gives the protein CASSGGQGNTEAFF.

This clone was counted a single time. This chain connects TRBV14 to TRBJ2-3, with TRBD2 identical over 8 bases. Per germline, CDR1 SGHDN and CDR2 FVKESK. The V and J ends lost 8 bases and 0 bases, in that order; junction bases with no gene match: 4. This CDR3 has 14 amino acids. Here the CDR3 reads CASRSSGSTDTQYF. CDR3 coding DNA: TGTGCCAGCCGTTCTAGCGGGAGCACAGATACGCAGTATTTT.

CDR3: CASSIDATSYEQYF. CDR3 sequence (DNA): TGTGCCAGTAGTATAGATGCGACTTCCTACGAGCAGTACTTC. V is TRBV19 and J is TRBJ2-7; D gene uncertain. V lost 0 bases and J lost 1, with 7 bases in between. The CDR3 runs to 14 residues. In germline, CDR1 is LNHDA, CDR2 SQIVND (reference sequence). Drawing the rest from reference TRBV19 and TRBJ2-7, the complete variable domain is DGGITQSPKYLFRKEGQNVTLSCEQNLNHDAMYWYRQDPGQGLRLIYYSQIVNDFQKGDIAEGYSVSREKKESFPLTVTSAQKNPTAFYLCASSIDATSYEQYFGPGTRLTVT.

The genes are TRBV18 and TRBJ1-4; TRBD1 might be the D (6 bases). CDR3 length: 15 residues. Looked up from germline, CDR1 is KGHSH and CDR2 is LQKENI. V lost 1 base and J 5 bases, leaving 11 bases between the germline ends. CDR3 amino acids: CASSPRGGANEKLFF. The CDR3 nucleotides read TGTGCCAGCTCACCACGGGGGGGCGCGAATGAAAAACTGTTTTTT. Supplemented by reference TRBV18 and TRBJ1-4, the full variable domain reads NAGVMQNPRHLVRRRGQEARLRCSPMKGHSHVYWYRQLPEEGLKFMVYLQKENIIDESGMPKERFSAEFPKEGPSILRIQQVVRGDSAAYFCASSPRGGANEKLFFGSGTQLSVL.

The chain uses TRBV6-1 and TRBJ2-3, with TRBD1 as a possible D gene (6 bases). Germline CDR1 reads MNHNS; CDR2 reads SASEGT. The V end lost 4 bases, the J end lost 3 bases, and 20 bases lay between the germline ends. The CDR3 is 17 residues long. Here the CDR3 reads CASSGPYYRAATDTQYF. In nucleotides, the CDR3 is TGTGCCAGCAGTGGCCCTTATTACAGGGCGGCAACAGATACGCAGTATTTT.

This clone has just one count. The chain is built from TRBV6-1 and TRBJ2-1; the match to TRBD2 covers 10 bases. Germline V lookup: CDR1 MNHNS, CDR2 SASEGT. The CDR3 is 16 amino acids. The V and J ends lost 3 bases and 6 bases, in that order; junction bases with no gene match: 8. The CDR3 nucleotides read TGTGCCAGCAGTGACCAAGCGGGAGGGCCTCGCAATGAGCAGTTCTTC. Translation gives CASSDQAGGPRNEQFF.

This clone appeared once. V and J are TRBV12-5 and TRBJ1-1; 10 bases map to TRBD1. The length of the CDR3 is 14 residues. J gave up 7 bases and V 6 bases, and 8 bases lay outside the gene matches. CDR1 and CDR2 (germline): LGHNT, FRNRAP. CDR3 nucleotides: TGTGCTAGTGGCCTGGGACAGGGGAAGAATGAAGCTTTCTTT. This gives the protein CASGLGQGKNEAFF.

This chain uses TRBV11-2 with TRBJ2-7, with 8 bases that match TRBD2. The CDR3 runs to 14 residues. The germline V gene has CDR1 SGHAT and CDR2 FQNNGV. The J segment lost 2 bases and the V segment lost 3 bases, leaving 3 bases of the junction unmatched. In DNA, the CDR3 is TGTGCCAGCAGCTTTGCGGGGGGCCCCTACGAGCAGTACTTC. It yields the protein CASSFAGGPYEQYF.

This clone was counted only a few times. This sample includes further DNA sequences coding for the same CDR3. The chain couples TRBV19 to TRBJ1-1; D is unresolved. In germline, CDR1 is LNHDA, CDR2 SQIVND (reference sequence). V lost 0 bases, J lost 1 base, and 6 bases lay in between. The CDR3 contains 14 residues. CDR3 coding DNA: TGTGCCAGTAGTATAGATAGCAGGAACACTGAAGCTTTCTTT. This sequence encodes CASSIDSRNTEAFF.